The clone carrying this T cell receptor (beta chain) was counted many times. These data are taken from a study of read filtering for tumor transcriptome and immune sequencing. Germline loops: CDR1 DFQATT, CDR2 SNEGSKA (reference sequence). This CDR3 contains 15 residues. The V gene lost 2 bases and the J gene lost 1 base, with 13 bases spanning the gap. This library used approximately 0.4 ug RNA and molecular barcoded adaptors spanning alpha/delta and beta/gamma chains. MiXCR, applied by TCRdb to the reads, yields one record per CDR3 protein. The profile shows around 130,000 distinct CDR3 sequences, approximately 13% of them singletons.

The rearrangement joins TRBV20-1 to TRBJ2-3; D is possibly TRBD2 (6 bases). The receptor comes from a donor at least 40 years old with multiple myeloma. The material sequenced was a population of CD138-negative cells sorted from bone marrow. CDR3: CSARTAGFGTDTQYF. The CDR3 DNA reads TGCAGTGCTAGAACTGCGGGGTTTGGCACAGATACGCAGTATTTT.